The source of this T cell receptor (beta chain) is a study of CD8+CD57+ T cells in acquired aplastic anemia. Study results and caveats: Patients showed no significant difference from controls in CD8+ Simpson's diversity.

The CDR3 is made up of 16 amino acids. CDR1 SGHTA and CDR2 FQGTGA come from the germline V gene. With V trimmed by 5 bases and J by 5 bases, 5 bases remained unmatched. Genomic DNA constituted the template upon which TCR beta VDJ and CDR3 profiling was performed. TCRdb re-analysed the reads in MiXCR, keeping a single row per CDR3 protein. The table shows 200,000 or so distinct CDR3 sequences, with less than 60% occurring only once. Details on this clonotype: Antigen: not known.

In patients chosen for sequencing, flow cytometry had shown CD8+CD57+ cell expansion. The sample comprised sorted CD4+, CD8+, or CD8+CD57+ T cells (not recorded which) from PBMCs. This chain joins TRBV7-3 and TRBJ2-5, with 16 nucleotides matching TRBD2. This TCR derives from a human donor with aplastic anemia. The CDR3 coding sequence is TGTGCCAGCAGCCCTCCGGGACTAGCGGGAGGGGAGACCCAGTACTTC. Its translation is CASSPPGLAGGETQYF. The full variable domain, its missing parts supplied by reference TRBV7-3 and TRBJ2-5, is GAGVSQTPSNKVTEKGKYVELRCDPISGHTALYWYRQSLGQGPEFLIYFQGTGAADDSGLPNDRFFAVRPEGSVSTLKIQRTERGDSAVYLCASSPPGLAGGETQYFGPGTRLLVL.